This T cell receptor beta chain came from a study of blood T cell repertoires in COVID-19. Across the whole study: PBMCs, B-cell-depleted T cells, or T cells provided the cDNA or gDNA that made up the material.

Assay used: immunoSEQ multiplex PCR; TCRdb lists only in-frame clones, some missing. The table includes some 80,000 clones, 65% to 90% detected once. The sequence was obtained from a man aged 45-65 years with COVID-19, enrolled during active disease. Sequenced sample: peripheral blood.

This CDR3 is CASRNHNRDKYF. DNA for the CDR3: TGTGCCAGCAGAAACCATAACAGGGATAAGTACTTC. The chain is built from TRBV6-5 and TRBJ2-7, with D maybe TRBD1 (6 bases). Trimming took off 6 bases at V and 11 bases at J, with 17 bases between the two ends. Germline CDR1 is MNHEY and CDR2 is SVGAGI. The CDR3 is 12 residues long.